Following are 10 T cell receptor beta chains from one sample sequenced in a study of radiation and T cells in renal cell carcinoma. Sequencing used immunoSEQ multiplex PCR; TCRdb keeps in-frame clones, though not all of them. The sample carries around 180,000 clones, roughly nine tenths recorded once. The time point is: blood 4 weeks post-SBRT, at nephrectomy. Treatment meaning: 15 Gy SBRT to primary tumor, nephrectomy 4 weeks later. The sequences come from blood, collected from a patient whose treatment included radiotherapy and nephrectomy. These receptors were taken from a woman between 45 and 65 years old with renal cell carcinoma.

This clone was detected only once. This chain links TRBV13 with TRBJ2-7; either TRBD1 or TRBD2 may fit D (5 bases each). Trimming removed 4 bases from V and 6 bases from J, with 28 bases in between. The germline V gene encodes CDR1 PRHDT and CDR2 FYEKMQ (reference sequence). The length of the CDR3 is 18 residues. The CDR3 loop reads CASSSPKPPGPPKSEQYF. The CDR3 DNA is TGTGCCAGCAGCTCCCCTAAACCCCCGGGGCCCCCGAAGAGCGAGCAGTACTTC.

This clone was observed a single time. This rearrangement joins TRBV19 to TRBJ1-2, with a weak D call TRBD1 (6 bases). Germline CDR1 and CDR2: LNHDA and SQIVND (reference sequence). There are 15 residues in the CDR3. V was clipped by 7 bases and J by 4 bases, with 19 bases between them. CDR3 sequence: CASTRLTGPGYGYTF. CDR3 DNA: TGTGCCAGTACCAGACTGACAGGACCCGGCTATGGCTACACCTTC.

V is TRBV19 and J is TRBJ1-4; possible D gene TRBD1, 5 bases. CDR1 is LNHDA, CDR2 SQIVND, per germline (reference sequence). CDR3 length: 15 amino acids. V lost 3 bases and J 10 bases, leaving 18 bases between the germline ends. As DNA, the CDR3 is TGTGCCAGTAGTATTAAGGAGGCGGGAAGGGGAAAACTGTTTTTT. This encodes CASSIKEAGRGKLFF.

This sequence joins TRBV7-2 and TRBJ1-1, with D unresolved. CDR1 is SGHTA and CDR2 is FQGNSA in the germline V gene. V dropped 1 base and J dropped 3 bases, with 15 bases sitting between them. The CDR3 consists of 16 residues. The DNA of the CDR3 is TGTGCCAGCAGCTTAGGTGCAGCCCTTAGCGACACTGAAGCTTTCTTT. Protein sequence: CASSLGAALSDTEAFF.

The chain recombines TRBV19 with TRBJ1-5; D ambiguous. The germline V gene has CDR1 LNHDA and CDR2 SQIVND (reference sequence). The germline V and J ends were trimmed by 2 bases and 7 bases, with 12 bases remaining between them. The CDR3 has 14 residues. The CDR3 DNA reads TGTGCCAGTAGTATACGGGGAATAGGACAGCCCCAGCATTTT. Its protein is CASSIRGIGQPQHF.

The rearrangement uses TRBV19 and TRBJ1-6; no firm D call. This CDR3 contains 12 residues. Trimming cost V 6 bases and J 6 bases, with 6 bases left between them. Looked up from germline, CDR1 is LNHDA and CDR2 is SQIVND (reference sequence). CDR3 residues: CASRTLNSPLHF. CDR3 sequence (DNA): TGTGCCAGTAGGACACTTAATTCACCCCTCCACTTT.

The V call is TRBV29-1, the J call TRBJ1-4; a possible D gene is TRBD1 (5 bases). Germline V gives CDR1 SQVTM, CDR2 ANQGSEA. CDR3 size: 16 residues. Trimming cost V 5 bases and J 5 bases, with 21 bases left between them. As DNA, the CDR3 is TGCAGCGTTTCCGGGACCCAAGAGACGGGGAATGAAAAACTGTTTTTT. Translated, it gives CSVSGTQETGNEKLFF.

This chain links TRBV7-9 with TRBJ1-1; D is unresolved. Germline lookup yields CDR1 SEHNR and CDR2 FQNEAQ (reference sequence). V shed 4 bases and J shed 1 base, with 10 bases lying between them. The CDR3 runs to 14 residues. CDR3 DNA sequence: TGTGCCAGCAGCTCGGAACAGCCGAACACTGAAGCTTTCTTT. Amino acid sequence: CASSSEQPNTEAFF. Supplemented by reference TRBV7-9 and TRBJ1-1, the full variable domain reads DTGVSQNPRHKITKRGQNVTFRCDPISEHNRLYWYRQTLGQGPEFLTYFQNEAQLEKSRLLSDRFSAERPKGSFSTLEIQRTEQGDSAMYLCASSSEQPNTEAFFGQGTRLTVV.

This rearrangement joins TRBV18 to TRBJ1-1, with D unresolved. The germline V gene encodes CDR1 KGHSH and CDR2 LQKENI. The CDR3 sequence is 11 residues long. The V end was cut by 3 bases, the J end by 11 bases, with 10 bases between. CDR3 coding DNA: TGTGCCAGCTCACCGGGGAGTCGGGCTTTCTTT. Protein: CASSPGSRAFF.

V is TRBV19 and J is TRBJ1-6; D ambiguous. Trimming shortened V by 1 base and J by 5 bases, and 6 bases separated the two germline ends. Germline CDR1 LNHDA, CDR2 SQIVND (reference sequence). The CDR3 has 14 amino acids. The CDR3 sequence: CASSIAQHNSPLHF. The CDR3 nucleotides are TGTGCCAGTAGTATAGCCCAGCATAATTCACCCCTCCACTTT. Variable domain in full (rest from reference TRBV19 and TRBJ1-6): DGGITQSPKYLFRKEGQNVTLSCEQNLNHDAMYWYRQDPGQGLRLIYYSQIVNDFQKGDIAEGYSVSREKKESFPLTVTSAQKNPTAFYLCASSIAQHNSPLHFGNGTRLTVT.